This T cell receptor beta chain was recovered during a study of blood T cell repertoires in COVID-19 (dated by TCRdb to the early 2020s). Describing the broader study: The collaborator samples originated in the United States, Italy and Spain and spanned the acute and convalescent phases of COVID-19. A de-identified subject ID, COVID-19 status, age in years and sex were almost always included in the sample metadata. The prospective study material was composed of cDNA or gDNA derived from T cells, B-cell-depleted T cells, or PBMCs. Where available, HLA class I and class II types were obtained from metadata supplied by the sample provider rather than from assay-based typing. A freely available public database, intended as a resource for researchers studying the immune response to SARS-CoV-2, is where the repertoires were released. Samples came from the ongoing ImmuneRACE study (first 160 participants) plus 1,254 subjects from 6 global collaborators. The dataset comprised deeply sampled blood TCRbeta repertoires from subjects exposed to, actively infected with, or recovered from COVID-19.

The immunoSEQ Assay, a bias-controlled multiplex PCR, was used to amplify TCRbeta CDR3 regions from genomic DNA. Per the source publication's procedure: Within the assay, amplification of reference gene primers was used to estimate how many nucleated cells each sample contained. Sequence reads were collapsed and filtered to measure the absolute abundance of every unique TCRbeta CDR3 rearrangement. Productive Simpson clonality was computed per sample as the square root of Simpson's diversity index over productive rearrangements. The table comes from immuneACCESS by way of TCRdb, which keeps in-frame sequences with V and J called. Part of the clones is missing from these tables; in studies checked, under half for an unresolved V gene and the rest for unknown reasons. That table supplies the V and J calls and clone size; D and trimming were determined from the DNA. The sample table lists around 260,000 clones, 91% of them with a count of one. Clones ranked in the top ten supply approximately 2.6% of the sample.

What the research found in general, with its limitations: The quantity of clinical and demographic metadata differed by source and by participant and was supplied without curation.

In Seattle, one collaborating source enrolled patients while the infection was active and tracked those patients longitudinally over the course of disease. Whole blood was collected in K2EDTA tubes by collaborating institutions according to the institutions' own protocols. For TCRbeta analysis, collaborators shipped samples as frozen whole blood, isolated PBMCs, or DNA extracted from either of those sample types. Comments on this clone: This clone's antigen is unknown. Within one base of it there is no much larger clone, and no base qualities were kept.

This TCR came from a young adult with COVID-19, enrolled during active disease. Sequencing was carried out using peripheral blood.

The sequence in DNA is TGCAGCGTTGGAGGGCAGAGGAGCTATGGCTACACCTTC. Its amino acids are CSVGGQRSYGYTF. This chain is built from TRBV29-1 and TRBJ1-2; the D gene remains uncertain. The trim is 4 bases for V and 4 bases for J, with a gap of 13 bases between the germline ends. Counted from cysteine to phenylalanine, this CDR3 has 13 amino acids. Only the CDR3 region is kept as DNA, spanning 39 bases read in frame from base 1. Reading the germline V gene gives CDR1 SQVTM and CDR2 ANQGSEA.